This T cell receptor (beta chain) was recovered during a study of identical twins. V lost 5 bases and J lost 0, with 11 bases in between. Looked up from germline, CDR1 is DFQATT and CDR2 is SNEGSKA (reference sequence). The CDR3 has 14 amino acids. Study conclusions and caveats: It was cross-sectional statistical analysis, not following the same donors, that the conclusions relied on.

On this clonotype itself: Its specificity is not known.

TCRdb processed the 5' RACE reads anew with MiXCR; each CDR3 protein has one entry. This table holds under 300,000 distinct CDR3 sequences, roughly 8% found once. Among all donors, each was a healthy Caucasian. The data were also submitted as part of a second study, on yellow fever vaccine responses in identical twins.

This receptor was taken from a woman between 18 and 29 years old in good health. The gene calls are TRBV20-1 and TRBJ1-5, with D unclear. Sample: CD8+ T cells sorted from blood. In DNA form, the CDR3 reads TGCAGTGCTCTGCCGGAATATAGCAATCAGCCCCAGCATTTT. Translating it yields CSALPEYSNQPQHF.